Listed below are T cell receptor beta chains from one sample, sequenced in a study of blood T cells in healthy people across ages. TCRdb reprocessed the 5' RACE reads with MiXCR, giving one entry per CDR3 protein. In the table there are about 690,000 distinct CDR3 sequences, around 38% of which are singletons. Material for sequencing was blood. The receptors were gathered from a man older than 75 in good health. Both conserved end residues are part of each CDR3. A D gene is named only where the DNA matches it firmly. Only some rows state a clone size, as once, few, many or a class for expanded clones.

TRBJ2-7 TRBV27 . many TGTGCCAGCAGTTTACGGCAGCCGCCTTCCGAGCAGTACTTC CASSLRQPPSEQYF
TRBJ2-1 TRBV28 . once TGTGCCAGCAGTGCAGACTGCCGTCGGTTCTTC CASSADCRRFF
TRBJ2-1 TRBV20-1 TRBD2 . TGCAGTGCTCGGACTAGCGGGCCCTTCAGTGAGCAGTTCTTC CSARTSGPFSEQFF
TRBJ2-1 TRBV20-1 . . TGCAGTGCTAGTAGTCTAGCTGGGATAACGGGCAATGAGCAGTTCTTC CSASSLAGITGNEQFF
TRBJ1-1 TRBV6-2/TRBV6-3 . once TGTGCCAGCAGTTACTCGGGCTGGAACACTGAAGCTTTCTTT CASSYSGWNTEAFF
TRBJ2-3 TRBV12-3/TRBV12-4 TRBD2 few TGTGCCAGCAGTTTAAATTTTCTAGCGGGATCGGGTACGCAGTATTTT CASSLNFLAGSGTQYF
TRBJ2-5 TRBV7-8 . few TGTGCCAGCAGCTTAGCGGCGGGACACAATGAGCAGTACTTC CASSLAAGHNEQYF
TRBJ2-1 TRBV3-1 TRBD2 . TGTGCCAGCTCCCCTCAAGTGCTAGCGGATATCAATGAGCAGTTCTTC CASSPQVLADINEQFF
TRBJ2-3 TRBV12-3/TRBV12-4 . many TGTGCCAGCAGTTTCATCCTACAGGTGATTAGCACAGATACGCAGTATTTT CASSFILQVISTDTQYF
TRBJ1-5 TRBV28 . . TGTGCCAGCAGTTTTGAGGGAAGAGGGGCCAATCAGCCCCAGCATTTT CASSFEGRGANQPQHF
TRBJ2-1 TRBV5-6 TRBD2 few TGTGCCAGCAGCCGCCCAACTAGCGGGGGGGGGAATGAGCAGTTCTTC CASSRPTSGGGNEQFF
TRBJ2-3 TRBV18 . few TGTGCCAGCTCACCCGTAGTCACAGATACGCAGTATTTT CASSPVVTDTQYF
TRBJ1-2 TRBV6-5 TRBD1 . TGTGCCAGCACCCCCGGGACAGCGTATTCTAACTATGGCTACACCTTC CASTPGTAYSNYGYTF
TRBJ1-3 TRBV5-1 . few TGCGCCAGCAGCCCGGCGATGAGCACTGGAAACACCATATATTTT CASSPAMSTGNTIYF
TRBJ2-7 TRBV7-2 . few TGTGCCAGCAGCTCGATAGGGGCCCATCCCTACGAGCAGTACTTC CASSSIGAHPYEQYF
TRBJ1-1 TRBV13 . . TGTGCCAGCAGCTTATTCGTAGGACCCGGCAACACTGAAGCTTTCTTT CASSLFVGPGNTEAFF
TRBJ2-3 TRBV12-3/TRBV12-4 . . TGTGCCAGCAGTATAGGGAACGCAGATACGCAGTATTTT CASSIGNADTQYF
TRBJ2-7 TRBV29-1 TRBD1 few TGCAGCGCCGACAGGGTTAATGAGCAGTACTTC CSADRVNEQYF